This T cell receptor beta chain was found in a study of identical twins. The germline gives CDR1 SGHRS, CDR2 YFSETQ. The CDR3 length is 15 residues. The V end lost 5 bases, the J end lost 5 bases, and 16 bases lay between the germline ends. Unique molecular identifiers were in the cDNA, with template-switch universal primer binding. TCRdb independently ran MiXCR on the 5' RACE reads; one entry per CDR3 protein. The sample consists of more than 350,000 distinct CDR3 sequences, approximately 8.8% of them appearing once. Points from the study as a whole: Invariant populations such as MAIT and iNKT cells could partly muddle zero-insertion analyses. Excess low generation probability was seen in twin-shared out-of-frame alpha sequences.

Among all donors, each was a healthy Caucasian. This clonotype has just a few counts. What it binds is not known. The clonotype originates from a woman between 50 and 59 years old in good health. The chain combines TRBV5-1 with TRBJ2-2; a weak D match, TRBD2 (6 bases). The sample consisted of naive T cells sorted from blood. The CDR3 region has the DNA TGCGCCAGCAGTCCCGACACGGGGAGGACCGGGGAGCTGTTTTTT. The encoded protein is CASSPDTGRTGELFF.